A selection of T cell receptor beta chains follows, all from one sample in a study of T-cell reconstitution after alpha-beta-depleted transplantation in children. TCRdb fed the PCR reads into MiXCR, producing one record per CDR3 protein. Of fewer than 20,000 distinct CDR3 sequences in the sample, around 5.8% were seen once. Source: PBMCs, taken before TCRalphabeta/CD19-depleted stem cell transplant. The receptor source for this set is a boy younger than 18 with acute lymphoblastic leukemia, due to receive a stem cell transplant. Both conserved end residues are part of each CDR3. A D gene is named only where the DNA matches it firmly. Part of the rows lack a size; the others show once, few, many or a class for expanded clones.

TRBV28,NA,TRBJ1-1,few,17,TGTGCCAGCAGTTTAAGGGGAGGGTCAGACATGAACACTGAAGCTTTCTTT,CASSLRGGSDMNTEAFF
TRBV7-2,NA,TRBJ2-4,NA,16,TGTGCCAGCAGCTCCATCGGCCTAGGGGCCAAAAACATTCAGTACTTC,CASSSIGLGAKNIQYF
TRBV5-1,NA,TRBJ2-2,many,15,TGCGCCAGCACCCTTTTCGGCTTAAACACCGGGGAGCTGTTTTTT,CASTLFGLNTGELFF
TRBV7-6,NA,TRBJ1-4,many,13,TGTGCCAGCAGCAGCCGGGACGGTGAAAAACTGTTTTTT,CASSSRDGEKLFF
TRBV7-2,TRBD1,TRBJ1-2,many,14,TGTGCCAGCAGCTTGGACAGGGATTGGTATGGCTACACCTTC,CASSLDRDWYGYTF
TRBV29-1,NA,TRBJ2-1,many,14,TGCAGCGTTGAGGCAGGGAGGTCCTACAATGAGCAGTTCTTC,CSVEAGRSYNEQFF
TRBV7-2,NA,TRBJ2-7,many,17,TGTGCCAGCAGCTTAGAGTCCGGGGGAGGGGGCGCCTACGAGCAGTACTTC,CASSLESGGGGAYEQYF
TRBV6-2/TRBV6-3,NA,TRBJ1-5,many,14,TGTGCCAGCAGTCCGGCCGGACCCAATCAGCCCCAGCATTTT,CASSPAGPNQPQHF
TRBV5-5,NA,TRBJ2-7,many,14,TGTGCCAGCAGCCCTGAACTGAACTTCTACGAGCAGTACTTC,CASSPELNFYEQYF
TRBV12-3/TRBV12-4,TRBD2,TRBJ2-6,NA,18,TGTACCCGCAGTCTCAATCTAGCGGGGGGGCGCGGGGCCAACGTCCTGACTTTC,CTRSLNLAGGRGANVLTF
TRBV4-3,TRBD2,TRBJ2-5,many,16,TGCGCCAGCAGCCAGAATAGCGGGGCTTTCCAAGAGACCCAGTACTTC,CASSQNSGAFQETQYF
TRBV18,TRBD2,TRBJ2-1,many,16,TGTGCCAGCTCACCATCTAGCGGGAGAACCTACAATGAGCAGTTCTTC,CASSPSSGRTYNEQFF
TRBV2,TRBD2,TRBJ2-3,many,18,TGTACCATCAGTCCCCCTTCTAGCGGGGGCCTCCCGGCAGATACGCAGTATTTT,CTISPPSSGGLPADTQYF
TRBV28,NA,TRBJ1-1,many,12,TGTGCCAGCAGGGGAGGTCGTACTGAAGCTTTCTTT,CASRGGRTEAFF
TRBV18,NA,TRBJ1-4,many,15,TGTGCCAGCTCACCTCAGGGCCGACCTAATGAAAAACTGTTTTTT,CASSPQGRPNEKLFF
TRBV7-6,NA,TRBJ2-2,many,12,TGTGCCAGCAGCCGGGACACCGGGGAGCTGTTTTTT,CASSRDTGELFF
TRBV27,NA,TRBJ1-5,many,13,TGTGCCAGCGCCTCTAGTCGGGATCAGCCCCAGCATTTT,CASASSRDQPQHF
TRBV7-3,NA,TRBJ2-7,many,14,TGTGCCAGCAGCTTAACGGGTGGGGCGAAGGAGCAGTACTTC,CASSLTGGAKEQYF
TRBV20-1,NA,TRBJ2-3,many,15,TGCAGTGCTGGAGCGGGCCCCAGCAAGGCAGATACGCAGTATTTT,CSAGAGPSKADTQYF
TRBV7-6,NA,TRBJ2-1,many,13,TGTGCCAGCAGCTTTACTAACCGCGGTGAGCAGTTCTTC,CASSFTNRGEQFF
TRBV2,NA,TRBJ1-2,NA,15,TGTGCCTTCACTCATTGGGTTGCTGACAACTATGGCTACACCTTC,CAFTHWVADNYGYTF
TRBV4-3,NA,TRBJ1-4,many,14,TGCGCCAGCAGCCAAGATCCAGGCCTCGAAAAACTGTTTTTT,CASSQDPGLEKLFF
TRBV12-3/TRBV12-4,TRBD1,TRBJ1-2,many,13,TGTGCCAGCAGTTTGCGAGGGGGCAGTGGCTACACCTTC,CASSLRGGSGYTF
TRBV7-8,NA,TRBJ2-3,many,16,TGTGCCAGCAGCTTAGTGGGGGGGGCCTTGGCAGATACGCAGTATTTT,CASSLVGGALADTQYF
TRBV28,TRBD2,TRBJ2-1,medium-sized,15,TGTGCCAGCAGCCTTGGGGCGGGAGACTACAATGAGCAGTTCTTC,CASSLGAGDYNEQFF
TRBV6-6,NA,TRBJ1-1,medium-sized,14,TGTGCCAGCAGTTCTACAGGATCGAACACTGAAGCTTTCTTT,CASSSTGSNTEAFF
TRBV12-3/TRBV12-4,NA,TRBJ1-1,medium-sized,14,TGTGCCAGCAGTCCCAACCCCATGGACAGCCGGGCTTTCTTT,CASSPNPMDSRAFF
TRBV6-5,TRBD1,TRBJ2-7,medium-sized,16,TGTGCCAGCAGTTCACGGAGACAGGGGATCACCTACGAGCAGTACTTC,CASSSRRQGITYEQYF
TRBV7-2,TRBD2,TRBJ2-1,medium-sized,16,TGTGCCAGCAGCAAACTAGCGGCCAGCTCCTACAATGAGCAGTTCTTC,CASSKLAASSYNEQFF
TRBV5-1,NA,TRBJ2-7,medium-sized,12,TGCGCCAGCAGCCAATCCTCCTACGAGCAGTACTTC,CASSQSSYEQYF
TRBV11-2,NA,TRBJ2-1,many,13,TGTGCCAGCAGCGCTATACGTCACGATGAGCAGTTCTTC,CASSAIRHDEQFF
TRBV19,TRBD1,TRBJ2-7,many,14,TGTGCCAGTAGTTCTCGGACAGGGGGCTACGAGCAGTACTTC,CASSSRTGGYEQYF
TRBV2,NA,TRBJ2-5,many,15,TGTGCCAGCAGTCCCCCGGGCCCAAACCAAGAGACCCAGTACTTC,CASSPPGPNQETQYF
TRBV6-5,NA,TRBJ2-2,NA,13,TGTGCCAGCAGTTACTCAGGGTCCGGGGAGCTGTTTTTT,CASSYSGSGELFF
TRBV4-1,NA,TRBJ2-3,many,17,TGCGCCAGCAGCCAAAGACACCTGGGACTTAGCACAGATACGCAGTATTTT,CASSQRHLGLSTDTQYF
TRBV21-1,NA,TRBJ1-1,many,16,TGTGCCAGCAGCAAAGTTTCAAGCCCCATGAACACTGAAGCTTTCTTT,CASSKVSSPMNTEAFF
TRBV4-2,TRBD2,TRBJ2-7,many,17,TGTGCCAGCAGCCAAGGACCTGGGACTAGCGGGGTCTACGAGCAGTACTTC,CASSQGPGTSGVYEQYF
TRBV12-3/TRBV12-4,NA,TRBJ1-1,many,14,TGTGCCAGCAGTTTGGGGACGACAGTTGCTGAAGCTTTCTTT,CASSLGTTVAEAFF
TRBV28,NA,TRBJ2-5,many,14,TGTGCCAGCAGTACGGGACTTTTCGAAGAGACCCAGTACTTC,CASSTGLFEETQYF
TRBV20-1,TRBD2,TRBJ2-3,many,13,TGCAGGGGTAGCGGGGGCAGGACAGATACGCAGTATTTT,CRGSGGRTDTQYF
TRBV20-1,NA,TRBJ1-4,many,14,TGCAGTGCTAGAAGCGGCCCGTCTAGTGAAAAACTGTTTTTT,CSARSGPSSEKLFF
TRBV28,NA,TRBJ1-5,many,12,TGTGCCAGCAGGAGCAGCAATCAGCCCCAGCATTTT,CASRSSNQPQHF
TRBV2,TRBD2,TRBJ2-7,many,15,TGTGCCAGCAGTACCGGGACTAGCGGGAGTTACGAGCAGTACTTC,CASSTGTSGSYEQYF
TRBV3-1,NA,TRBJ1-2,many,17,TGTGCCAGCAGCCAAGTATGGGACACCTACGGAAACTATGGCTACACCTTC,CASSQVWDTYGNYGYTF